The source of this T cell receptor (beta chain) is a study of somatic mutations in cytotoxic T cells in rheumatoid arthritis. Turning to the study itself: Flow sorting yielded some V beta antibody-stained T-cell populations at nearly 100% purity, among them V beta1+ cells sequenced for TCRB. General observations from the study: Antigen targets of the expanded CD8+ clones remained unidentified.

Comment on this clone: What it recognizes is unknown.

The germline gives CDR1 SNHLY, CDR2 FYNNEI. CDR3 size: 12 residues. With 6 bases removed from V and 8 bases from J, the gap between germline ends came to 10 bases. Measured with immunoSEQ multiplex PCR; TCRdb has only the in-frame clones, and not every one. The sample records about 18,000 clones, 60% to 85% being singletons. The receptor was isolated from an adult with rheumatoid arthritis. Sequencing was carried out using CD8+ T cells sorted from blood. The chain joins TRBV2 to TRBJ1-4; D ambiguous. The CDR3 region is CASRTGSEKLFF. In DNA form, the CDR3 reads TGTGCCAGCAGAACGGGATCCGAAAAACTGTTTTTT.